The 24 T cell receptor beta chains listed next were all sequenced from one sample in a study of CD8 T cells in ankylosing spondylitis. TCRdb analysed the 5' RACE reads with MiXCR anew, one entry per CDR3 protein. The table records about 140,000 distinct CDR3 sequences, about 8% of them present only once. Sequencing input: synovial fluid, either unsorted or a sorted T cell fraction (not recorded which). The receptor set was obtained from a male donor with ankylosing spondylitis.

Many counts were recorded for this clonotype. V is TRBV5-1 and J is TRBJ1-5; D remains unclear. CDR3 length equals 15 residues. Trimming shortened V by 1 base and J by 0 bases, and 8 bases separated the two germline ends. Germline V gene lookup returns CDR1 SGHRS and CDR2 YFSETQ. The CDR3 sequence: CASSLQPDSNQPQHF. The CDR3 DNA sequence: TGCGCCAGCAGCTTGCAGCCGGATAGCAATCAGCCCCAGCATTTT.

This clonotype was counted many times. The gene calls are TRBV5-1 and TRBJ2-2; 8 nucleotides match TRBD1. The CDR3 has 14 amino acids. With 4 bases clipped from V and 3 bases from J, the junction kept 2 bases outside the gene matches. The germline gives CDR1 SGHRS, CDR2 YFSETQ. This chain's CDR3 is CASSGGQDTGELFF. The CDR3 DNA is TGCGCCAGCAGCGGGGGACAGGACACCGGGGAGCTGTTTTTT. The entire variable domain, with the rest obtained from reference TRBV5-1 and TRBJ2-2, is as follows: KAGVTQTPRYLIKTRGQQVTLSCSPISGHRSVSWYQQTPGQGLQFLFEYFSETQRNKGNFPGRFSGRQFSNSRSEMNVSTLELGDSALYLCASSGGQDTGELFFGEGSRLTVL.

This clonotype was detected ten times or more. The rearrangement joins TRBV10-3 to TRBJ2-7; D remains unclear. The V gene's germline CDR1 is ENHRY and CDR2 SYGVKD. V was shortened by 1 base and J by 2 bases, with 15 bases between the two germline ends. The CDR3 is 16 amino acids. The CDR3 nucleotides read TGTGCCATCAGTGAGTTGGGCGGACGCCGAGCCTACGAGCAGTACTTC. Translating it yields CAISELGGRRAYEQYF.

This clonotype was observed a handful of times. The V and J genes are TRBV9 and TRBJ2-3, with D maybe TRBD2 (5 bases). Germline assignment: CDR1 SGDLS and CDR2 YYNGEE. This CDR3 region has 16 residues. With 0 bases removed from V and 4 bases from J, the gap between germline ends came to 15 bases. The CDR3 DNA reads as TGTGCCAGCAGCGTAGGCCACAGTTTCGGGGCAGATACGCAGTATTTT. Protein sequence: CASSVGHSFGADTQYF.

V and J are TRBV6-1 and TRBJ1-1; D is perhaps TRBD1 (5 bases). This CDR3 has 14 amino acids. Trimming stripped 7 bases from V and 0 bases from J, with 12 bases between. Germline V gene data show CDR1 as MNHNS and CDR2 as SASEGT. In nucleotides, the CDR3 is TGTGCCAGCACCACCCCAGGGATGAACACTGAAGCTTTCTTT. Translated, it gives CASTTPGMNTEAFF.

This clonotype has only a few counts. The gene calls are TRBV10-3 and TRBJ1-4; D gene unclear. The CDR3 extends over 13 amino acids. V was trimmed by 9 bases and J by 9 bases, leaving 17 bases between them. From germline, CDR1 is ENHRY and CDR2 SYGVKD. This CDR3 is CAIGTGADKKLFF. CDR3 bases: TGTGCCATTGGTACGGGAGCGGATAAAAAACTGTTTTTT.

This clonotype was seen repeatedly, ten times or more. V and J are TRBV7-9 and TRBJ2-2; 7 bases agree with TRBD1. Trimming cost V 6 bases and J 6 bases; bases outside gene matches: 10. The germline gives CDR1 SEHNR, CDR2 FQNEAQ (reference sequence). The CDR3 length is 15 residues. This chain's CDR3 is CASRQQGHNSGELFF. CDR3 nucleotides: TGTGCCAGCAGACAACAGGGGCACAACTCCGGGGAGCTGTTTTTT.

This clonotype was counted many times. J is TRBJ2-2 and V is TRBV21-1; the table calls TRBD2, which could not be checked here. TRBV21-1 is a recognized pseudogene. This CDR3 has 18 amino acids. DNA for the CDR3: TGTGCCAGCAGCAGCACCCGAGCGGGGGGGGCGAACACCGGGGAGCTGTTTTTT. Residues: CASSSTRAGGANTGELFF.

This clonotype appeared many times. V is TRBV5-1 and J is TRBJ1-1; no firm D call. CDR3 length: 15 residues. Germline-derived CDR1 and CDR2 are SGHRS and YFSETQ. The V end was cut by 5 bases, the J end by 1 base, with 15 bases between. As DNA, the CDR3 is TGCGCCAGCAGACCCCAGCCACCCAAGAACACTGAAGCTTTCTTT. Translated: CASRPQPPKNTEAFF.

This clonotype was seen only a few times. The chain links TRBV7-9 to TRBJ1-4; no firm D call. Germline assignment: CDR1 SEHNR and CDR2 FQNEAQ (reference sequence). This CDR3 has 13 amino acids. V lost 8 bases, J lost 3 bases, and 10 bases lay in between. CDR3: CASDTGSNEKLFF. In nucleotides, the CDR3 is TGTGCCAGCGACACGGGGTCTAATGAAAAACTGTTTTTT.

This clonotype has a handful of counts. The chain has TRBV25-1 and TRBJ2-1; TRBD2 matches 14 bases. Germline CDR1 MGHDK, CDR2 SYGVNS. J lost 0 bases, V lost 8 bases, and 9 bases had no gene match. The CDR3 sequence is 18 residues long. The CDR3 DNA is TGTGCCAGCCAACCGGGACTAGCGGGAGTTGGCTCCTACAATGAGCAGTTCTTC. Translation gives CASQPGLAGVGSYNEQFF.

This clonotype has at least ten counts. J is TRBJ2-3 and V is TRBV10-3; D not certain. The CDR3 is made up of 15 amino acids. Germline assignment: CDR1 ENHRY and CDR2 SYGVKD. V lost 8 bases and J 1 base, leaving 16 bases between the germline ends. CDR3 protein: CAILDPDGRTDTQYF. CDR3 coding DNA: TGTGCCATCCTAGACCCCGACGGTCGCACAGATACGCAGTATTTT.

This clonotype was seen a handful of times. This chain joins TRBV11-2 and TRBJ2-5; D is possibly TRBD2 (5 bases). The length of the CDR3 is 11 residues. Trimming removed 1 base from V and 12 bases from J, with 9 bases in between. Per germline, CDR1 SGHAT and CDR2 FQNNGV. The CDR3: CASSLGGYEYF. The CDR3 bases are TGTGCCAGCAGCTTAGGAGGGTACGAGTACTTC.

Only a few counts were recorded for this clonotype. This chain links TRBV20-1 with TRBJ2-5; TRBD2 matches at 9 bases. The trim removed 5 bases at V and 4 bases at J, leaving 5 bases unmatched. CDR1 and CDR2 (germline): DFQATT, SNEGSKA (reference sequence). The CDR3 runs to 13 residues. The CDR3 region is CSAQRGAGETQYF. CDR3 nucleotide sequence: TGCAGTGCTCAGCGGGGGGCGGGAGAGACCCAGTACTTC.

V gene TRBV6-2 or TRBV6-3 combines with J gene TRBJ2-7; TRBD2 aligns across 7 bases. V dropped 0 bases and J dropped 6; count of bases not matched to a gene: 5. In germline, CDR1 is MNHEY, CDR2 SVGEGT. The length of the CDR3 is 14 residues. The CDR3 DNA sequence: TGTGCCAGCAGTTACTCCCGACTAGCCAGCGAGCAGTACTTC. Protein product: CASSYSRLASEQYF.

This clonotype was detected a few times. The CDR3 region is CASSVDRGAYEQYF. CDR3 nucleotide sequence: TGTGCCAGCAGCGTAGACAGGGGGGCTTACGAGCAGTACTTC. The chain uses TRBV7-6 and TRBJ2-7; 9 bases align to TRBD1. This CDR3 contains 14 residues. J was trimmed by 4 bases and V by 5 bases; bases with no gene match: 6. Per germline, CDR1 SGHVS and CDR2 FNYEAQ.

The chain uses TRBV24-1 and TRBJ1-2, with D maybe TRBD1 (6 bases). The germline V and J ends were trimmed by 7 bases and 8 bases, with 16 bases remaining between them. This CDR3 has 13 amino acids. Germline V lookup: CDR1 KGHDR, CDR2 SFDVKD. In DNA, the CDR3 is TGTGCCACCAGCCCCGGACAGACCGGGGGCTACACCTTC. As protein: CATSPGQTGGYTF.

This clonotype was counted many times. The CDR3 bases are TGCGCCAGCAGCCCCGGGGGCCAGGGCTACAATGAGCAGTTCTTC. Translating it yields CASSPGGQGYNEQFF. The chain couples TRBV5-1 to TRBJ2-1; D could derive from TRBD1 or TRBD2 (6 bases each). The CDR3 contains 15 residues. CDR1 and CDR2 (germline): SGHRS, YFSETQ. Trimming removed 4 bases from V and 3 bases from J, with 14 bases in between.

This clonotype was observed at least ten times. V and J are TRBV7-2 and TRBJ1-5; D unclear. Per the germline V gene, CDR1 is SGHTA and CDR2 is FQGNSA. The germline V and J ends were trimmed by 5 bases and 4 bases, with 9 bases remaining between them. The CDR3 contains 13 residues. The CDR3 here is CASSPGRNQPQHF. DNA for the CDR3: TGTGCCAGCAGCCCAGGTCGGAATCAGCCCCAGCATTTT. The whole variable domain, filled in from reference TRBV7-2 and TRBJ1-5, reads GAGVSQSPSNKVTEKGKDVELRCDPISGHTALYWYRQSLGQGLEFLIYFQGNSAPDKSGLPSDRFSAERTGGSVSTLTIQRTQQEDSAVYLCASSPGRNQPQHFGDGTRLSIL.

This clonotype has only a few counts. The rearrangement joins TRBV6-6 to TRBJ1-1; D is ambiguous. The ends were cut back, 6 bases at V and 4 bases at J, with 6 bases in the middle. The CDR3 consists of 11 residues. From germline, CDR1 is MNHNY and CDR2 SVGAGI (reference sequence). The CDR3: CASSGITEAFF. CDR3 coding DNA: TGTGCCAGCAGCGGAATCACTGAAGCTTTCTTT.

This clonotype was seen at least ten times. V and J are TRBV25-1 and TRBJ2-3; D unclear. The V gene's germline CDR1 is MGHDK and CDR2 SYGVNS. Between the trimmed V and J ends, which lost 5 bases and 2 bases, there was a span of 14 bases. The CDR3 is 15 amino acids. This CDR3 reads CASSPLDGYTDTQYF. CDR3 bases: TGTGCCAGCAGTCCCCTGGACGGCTACACAGATACGCAGTATTTT.

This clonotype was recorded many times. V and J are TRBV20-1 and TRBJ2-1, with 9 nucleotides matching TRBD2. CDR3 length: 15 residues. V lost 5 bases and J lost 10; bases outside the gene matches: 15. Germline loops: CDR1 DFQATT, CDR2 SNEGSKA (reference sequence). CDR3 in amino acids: CSAAEGAGGIEEQFF. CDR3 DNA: TGCAGTGCTGCCGAGGGAGCGGGAGGAATAGAGGAGCAGTTCTTC.

The CDR3 DNA reads as TGTGCCAGCTCACGAGGCAACAGGGAGGGCCAGCCCCAGCATTTT. Its protein product is CASSRGNREGQPQHF. The chain employs TRBV18 and TRBJ1-5; the D gene is possibly TRBD1 (6 bases). This CDR3 comprises 15 residues. V gave up 4 bases and J gave up 7 bases, with 17 bases separating them. From germline, CDR1 is KGHSH and CDR2 LQKENI.

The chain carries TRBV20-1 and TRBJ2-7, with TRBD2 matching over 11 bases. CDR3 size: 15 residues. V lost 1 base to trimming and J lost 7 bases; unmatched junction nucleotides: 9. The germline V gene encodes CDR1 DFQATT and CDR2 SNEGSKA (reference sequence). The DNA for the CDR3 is TGCAGTGCTAGAGGCCGTCGGCTAGCGGGGGGTGAGCAGTACTTC. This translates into CSARGRRLAGGEQYF.